The present entry profiles one TCR beta chain with its context. This entry belongs to a study of blood T cell repertoires in COVID-19. Here immunoSEQ multiplex PCR was the method, and the copy in TCRdb shows in-frame clones only, minus some. Of roughly 300,000 clones listed, approximately 84% are singletons. Germline trimming cut 7 bases from V and 7 bases from J; bases unmatched to any gene: 9. Per the germline V gene, CDR1 is MNHNY and CDR2 is SVGAGI (reference sequence). The CDR3 is made up of 14 amino acids. Sequenced: PBMCs or T cells enriched from blood (not recorded which). The TCR sequence derives from a woman aged 25-40 years who had recovered from COVID-19. J is TRBJ1-4 and V is TRBV6-6, with 7 bases identical to TRBD1. DNA for the CDR3: TGTGCCAGCACCCAGACAGGGTTGGTTGAAAAACTGTTTTTT. This sequence encodes CASTQTGLVEKLFF.